This TCR beta chain was recovered during a study of blood T cell repertoires in COVID-19 (TCRdb year 2020). Notes on the research overall: The collaborator samples originated in the United States, Italy and Spain and spanned the acute and convalescent phases of COVID-19. Subjects who had been exposed to COVID-19, were actively infected with it, or had recovered from it provided the deeply sampled blood TCRbeta repertoires that made up the dataset. The repertoires were made available in a free public database intended to serve as a resource for research on the immune response to SARS-CoV-2. Where available, HLA class I and class II types were obtained from metadata supplied by the sample provider rather than from assay-based typing. The prospective study material was composed of cDNA or gDNA derived from T cells, B-cell-depleted T cells, or PBMCs. The sample metadata nearly always contained a de-identified subject ID, COVID-19 status, age in years and sex. The samples were drawn from the first 160 participants of the ongoing ImmuneRACE study and from roughly 1,300 subjects provided by 6 global collaborators.

Taken from cysteine to phenylalanine, the CDR3 has 12 residues. Of the read, only the CDR3 DNA is kept; its 36 bases are in frame from base 1. V loses 3 bases, J loses 9 bases, and the germline ends lie 6 bases apart. CDR1 and CDR2, looked up from the germline V gene (reference sequence), are SEHNR and FQNEAQ. TCRbeta CDR3 regions were amplified from genomic DNA using the immunoSEQ Assay, a bias-controlled multiplex PCR. Regarding the original processing steps: The number of nucleated cells in each sample was estimated by amplification of reference gene primers within the assay. To quantify the absolute abundance of each unique TCRbeta CDR3 rearrangement, sequence reads were collapsed and filtered. For each sample, productive Simpson clonality was calculated as the square root of Simpson's diversity index across productive rearrangements. Sourced from immuneACCESS, this table was stored by TCRdb with only in-frame sequences that have V and J called. A share of the clones is absent; for the studies checked, an unresolved V gene accounts for under half, and the remainder has no known explanation. That table gives V, J and clone size, and the DNA gave D and trimming. The sample table lists about 480,000 clones, around 88% of them with a count of one. Of the sample, around an eighth falls within the top ten clones.

One collaborating source in Seattle enrolled patients while the patients were actively infected and followed the patients over time throughout the course of disease. Collaborating institutions collected whole blood in K2EDTA tubes following their own protocols. For TCRbeta analysis, collaborators shipped samples as frozen whole blood, isolated PBMCs, or DNA extracted from either of those sample types. About this clone: Its recognized antigen is unknown. One base away there is no much larger clone; base qualities are not given. The sample contains more than one DNA sequence encoding this CDR3.

The paper's findings and limits, for the study overall: Clinical and demographic metadata were provided uncurated, with the amount varying by source and participant.

The sequenced sample consisted of peripheral blood. The rearrangement joined TRBV7-9 to TRBJ1-6; a tentative D match to TRBD1 spans 5 bases. The sequence was obtained from a woman aged 50 to 65 with COVID-19, enrolled during active disease. The CDR3 reads as follows: CASSFGGSPLHF. The sequenced DNA is TGTGCCAGCAGCTTCGGGGGTTCACCCCTCCACTTT.